The clone carrying this TCR beta chain was counted a single time. Its target is not known. Trimming removed 5 bases from V and 0 bases from J, with 8 bases in between. The germline V gene encodes CDR1 MNHNS and CDR2 SASEGT. The CDR3 runs 14 residues. This entry is derived from a study of T cells in narcolepsy. Study-level background: Enrolled donors included narcolepsy type 1 or type 2 patients and healthy controls.

Study-level findings and limits: Healthy controls reportedly lacked the autoreactive clonotypes serially found in patients' blood. Same-patient CSF and blood CD4+ T cell clonotypes included HCRT-specific and TRIB2-specific autoreactive ones. Some memory CD4+ repertoires had no autoreactive clone sequences.

Only in-frame clones appear in the TCRdb table, and some are missing; sequencing was by immunoSEQ multiplex PCR. The table has about 22,000 clones, about 86% seen once. The clonotype comes from a human donor in good health. Source material: memory (CD45RA-) CD4+ T cells from blood. The chain couples TRBV6-1 to TRBJ1-3; a weak D match, TRBD1 (5 bases). The chain's CDR3 is CASSRDHSGNTIYF. CDR3 nucleotide sequence: TGTGCCAGCAGTCGGGACCACTCTGGAAACACCATATATTTT.